This TCR beta chain was sequenced during a study of T cell repertoires in cytomegalovirus infection. At the level of the study: Both a matching HLA type and CMV infection were indicated by public TCR beta signatures. Findings of the study overall: Of the TCR beta families, the public ones yielded a cumulative frequency that identified carriers of CMV plus the relevant HLA. There were HLA-C-restricted CMV-specific TCR beta clonotypes dominating the ex vivo response.

The germline gives CDR1 MNHEY, CDR2 SVGEGT. V was shortened by 2 bases and J by 4 bases, with 15 bases between the two germline ends. CDR3 length equals 15 residues. TCRdb independently ran MiXCR on the reads; one entry per CDR3 protein. The sample has about 310,000 distinct CDR3 sequences, around 25% seen once. This clonotype was counted between two and nine times. Antigen unknown. The chain is built from TRBV6-2 or TRBV6-3 and TRBJ2-7; D gene unclear. The input for sequencing was cultured PBMCs, taken from culture after CMV antigen stimulation. The origin of this receptor is a human donor in good health (CMV status not recorded). Some clones in this sample may be carry-over from other donors' samples. This CDR3 is CASSYPYGRIYEQYV. CDR3 bases: TGTGCCAGCAGTTACCCCTACGGAAGAATATACGAGCAGTACGTC.